This TCR beta chain was identified during a study of T cells after yellow fever vaccination (dated by TCRdb to the late 2010s). Describing the broader study: The SMART-Seq v4 Ultra Low Input RNA kit was used to prepare libraries from fractions with low cell numbers. Bulk TCR alpha and beta repertoires were sequenced longitudinally to track T-cell clones before and after primary and booster YFV17D yellow fever vaccination. The cohort comprised two healthy male donors, one aged 18 to 29 and one aged 30 to 40 years. Bulk PBMC replicates and cell subsets were isolated from blood drawn at multiple timepoints before and after both primary and secondary immunization. On the study overall, not on this receptor specifically: Compared with the primary T-cell response, the secondary T-cell response was faster but weaker, reaching its peak on day 5 rather than on day 15. After the booster, most of the clones that had expanded following primary vaccination were detected again (around 97% of CD4 and 80% to 90% of CD8), which suggests that memory was broadly maintained. A small share of clonotypes occurred in both CD4 and CD8 compartments, likely arising from convergent recombination. Computational filtering was required because FACS-sorted repertoires could contain abundant contaminating clonotypes from the bulk population. Because only two donors were included in the study, the extent to which the findings can be generalized is limited.

Sequencing used an Illumina NovaSeq 6000. TCR cDNA was synthesized by 5'RACE template switching, through which a universal primer site and unique molecular identifiers were introduced. cDNA synthesis was primed from both the TCR alpha and TCR beta constant segments. Library amplification involved two PCR steps, and the second step added sample barcodes and sequencing adapters. Sequencing of libraries was done on Illumina HiSeq 2500 (2x100 bp) or NovaSeq (2x150 bp). Per the source publication's procedure: MIGEC handled demultiplexing of reads and collapsing into UMI consensus sequences, while MiXCR performed V(D)J alignment. Clonotypes responding to the vaccine were identified with edgeR on replicate PBMC samples, with the criteria of FDR below 0.01 and a log2 fold change above 5 up to day 15. Each bulk clonotype received a CD4 or CD8 identity based on whether the sequenced CD4 or CD8 repertoire contained that clonotype at higher abundance. TCRdb redid the processing of the public reads, applying fastp at Q25 and MiXCR, and retained in-frame beta chains. Every CDR3 protein is listed once, alongside the most common genes and DNA of its rows. The V and J calls here are based on TCRdb, not the publication. This sample has 250,000 to 300,000 distinct CDR3 sequences in its table, and around 5.3% of those were observed once. Jointly, the top ten make up around 3.5% of the sample.

Sample treatment or condition, as interpreted from the label and publication: live attenuated yellow fever vaccine strain. PBMCs were isolated from peripheral blood using a standard Ficoll-Paque protocol. CD4 and CD8 T-cell fractions were isolated with Dynabeads CD4 and CD8 positive selection kits. RNA was extracted with TriZol from bulk PBMCs, CD4 and CD8 fractions, and dextramer-positive and dextramer-negative fractions. This clonotype was found many times. Its antigen remains unidentified. No much larger clone is present one base from it, and per-base qualities are unavailable. The CDR3 starts with the cysteine, ends with the phenylalanine, and has 17 residues. Left in the record is the CDR3 DNA by itself, 51 bases read in frame from the first base. Trimming costs V 3 bases and J 2 bases, and their ends lie 17 bases apart. CDR1 and CDR2 are drawn from the germline V gene: SGHRS, YFSETQ.

The input for sequencing was CD4+ T cells sorted from PBMCs, taken on the day of the yellow fever booster vaccination. The sequence derives from a man younger than 30 who received the YFV17D yellow fever vaccine. Recombination connected TRBV5-1 to TRBJ1-4; the D gene assignment is ambiguous. The DNA sequence reads TGCGCCAGCAGCTCCAGGAGTGGAACATTGACTAATGAAAAACTGTTTTTT. Its protein is CASSSRSGTLTNEKLFF.